These 29 T cell receptor beta chains originate from one sample sequenced in a study of T cell responses to AZD1222 COVID-19 vaccine. Assay used: immunoSEQ multiplex PCR; TCRdb lists only in-frame clones, some missing. The sample lists 120,000 to 150,000 clones; more than 85% were seen once. The source material was peripheral blood, sampled 28 days after the second AZD1222 dose. The receptor source for this set is an adult who received the AZD1222 COVID-19 vaccine.

The CDR3 region is CASSLGSEYGYTF. The CDR3 DNA reads TGCGCCAGCAGCCTCGGGTCCGAATATGGCTACACCTTC. The chain employs TRBV5-1 and TRBJ1-2; D remains ambiguous. The CDR3 has 13 amino acids. The V gene lost 4 bases and the J gene lost 5 bases, with 12 bases spanning the gap. Per germline, CDR1 SGHRS and CDR2 YFSETQ.

V usage is TRBV11-2 and J usage is TRBJ2-1; D unresolved. Trimming stripped 1 base from V and 1 base from J, with 2 bases between. The CDR3 is 13 residues long. CDR1 and CDR2 from the germline V gene are SGHAT and FQNNGV. This CDR3 reads CASSLGSYNEQFF. CDR3 nucleotide sequence: TGTGCCAGCAGCTTAGGGTCCTACAATGAGCAGTTCTTC.

The chain uses TRBV7-9 and TRBJ1-5; 8 bases match TRBD1. Per germline, CDR1 SEHNR and CDR2 FQNEAQ (reference sequence). Germline trimming cut 0 bases from V and 2 bases from J; bases unmatched to any gene: 6. This CDR3 comprises 17 residues. The CDR3 DNA reads TGTGCCAGCAGCTTAGCGCGAGACAGGGGTGGCAATCAGCCCCAGCATTTT. It encodes CASSLARDRGGNQPQHF.

The chain carries TRBV6-5 and TRBJ1-1, with 9 bases that match TRBD1. The CDR3 is made up of 13 amino acids. Unmatched junction bases numbered 7, after V lost 7 bases and J lost 7 bases. CDR1 MNHEY and CDR2 SVGAGI come from the germline V gene. The DNA for the CDR3 is TGTGCCAGCAAGCCACAGGGGGCTGGTGAAGCTTTCTTT. Protein sequence: CASKPQGAGEAFF.

The V call is TRBV2, the J call TRBJ1-1, with 8 positions matching TRBD1. V lost 4 bases and J lost 4; bases outside the gene matches: 5. Germline-derived CDR1 and CDR2 are SNHLY and FYNNEI. The CDR3 is 14 amino acids. The CDR3: CASSVWTGLTEAFF. The CDR3, as DNA: TGTGCCAGCAGTGTTTGGACAGGGCTCACTGAAGCTTTCTTT. Drawing the rest from reference TRBV2 and TRBJ1-1, the complete variable domain is EPEVTQTPSHQVTQMGQEVILRCVPISNHLYFYWYRQILGQKVEFLVSFYNNEISEKSEIFDDQFSVERPDGSNFTLKIRSTKLEDSAMYFCASSVWTGLTEAFFGQGTRLTVV.

This chain uses TRBV2 with TRBJ1-2, with D unresolved. The V end was cut by 3 bases, the J end by 4 bases, with 9 bases between. This CDR3 contains 13 residues. Looked up from germline, CDR1 is SNHLY and CDR2 is FYNNEI. The CDR3 protein is CASSEGLFYGYTF. In DNA, the CDR3 is TGTGCCAGCAGTGAGGGCCTCTTCTATGGCTACACCTTC.

The chain links TRBV5-1 to TRBJ1-1, with 7 bases fitting TRBD1. In germline, CDR1 is SGHRS, CDR2 YFSETQ. CDR3 length: 14 residues. J was trimmed by 6 bases and V by 4 bases; bases with no gene match: 9. CDR3: CASSPGGRGAEAFF. CDR3 DNA sequence: TGCGCCAGCAGCCCAGGGGGGCGAGGGGCTGAAGCTTTCTTT.

This clone was seen a single time. The V call is TRBV6-2 or TRBV6-3, the J call TRBJ1-2; D is possibly TRBD1 (6 bases). CDR1 and CDR2 from the germline V gene are MNHEY and SVGEGT. The CDR3 loop spans 14 amino acids. V lost 1 base to trimming and J lost 8 bases, with 14 bases between them. In nucleotides, the CDR3 is TGTGCCAGCAGTTACTTAGGCAGGGGATGGGGCTACACCTTC. Translating it yields CASSYLGRGWGYTF.

V gene TRBV7-9 combines with J gene TRBJ2-1; TRBD2 aligns across 9 bases. Germline lookup yields CDR1 SEHNR and CDR2 FQNEAQ (reference sequence). With 5 bases clipped from V and 4 bases from J, the junction kept 9 bases outside the gene matches. The CDR3 runs 16 residues. The CDR3 region has the DNA TGTGCCAGCAGCCAAATGAAGACTAGCGGATACAATGAGCAGTTCTTC. It codes for CASSQMKTSGYNEQFF.

This clone was seen once. This chain joins TRBV7-2 and TRBJ1-5, with D unclear. The V and J ends lost 3 bases and 2 bases respectively, with 11 bases between them. Germline CDR1 SGHTA, CDR2 FQGNSA. The CDR3 totals 15 residues. The CDR3 loop is CASSLYTSRNQPQHF. CDR3 in DNA: TGTGCCAGCAGCTTGTATACGAGTCGCAATCAGCCCCAGCATTTT.

For this clone: Other DNA sequences in the sample encode the same CDR3. J is TRBJ1-5 and V is TRBV7-3; no definite D call. This CDR3 region has 13 residues. V dropped 3 bases and J dropped 6 bases, with 9 bases sitting between them. CDR1 is SGHTA, CDR2 FQGTGA, per germline. The CDR3 DNA reads TGTGCCAGCAGCTTGCGACCAGGTCAGCCCCAGCATTTT. Protein sequence: CASSLRPGQPQHF.

V is TRBV29-1 and J is TRBJ1-3; D not certain. Germline assignment: CDR1 SQVTM and CDR2 ANQGSEA. V lost 2 bases and J lost 4, with 12 bases in between. This CDR3 is built from 14 residues. DNA of the CDR3: TGCAGCGTTGAAACCCGTGGTCGCGGAAACACCATATATTTT. This codes for CSVETRGRGNTIYF.

The chain employs TRBV2 and TRBJ1-4, with D maybe TRBD1 (5 bases). Germline V CDR1 and CDR2: SNHLY, FYNNEI. The CDR3 totals 14 residues. Trimming removed 6 bases from V and 4 bases from J, with 12 bases in between. In DNA form, the CDR3 reads TGTGCCAGCAGGGGGTCACAGGATAATGAAAAACTGTTTTTT. Translated: CASRGSQDNEKLFF.

The genes are TRBV2 and TRBJ2-7; D possibly corresponds to TRBD1 (6 bases). V dropped 6 bases and J dropped 5 bases, with 11 bases sitting between them. Germline V gene sequence: CDR1 SNHLY, CDR2 FYNNEI. This CDR3 is built from 12 residues. The CDR3 loop is CASRQGSDEQYF. The CDR3 DNA is TGTGCCAGCAGACAGGGTTCCGACGAGCAGTACTTC.

The chain recombines TRBV19 with TRBJ2-2; perhaps D is TRBD1 or TRBD2 (5 bases each). V shed 7 bases and J shed 3 bases, with 9 bases lying between them. This CDR3 has 13 residues. Germline V gene data show CDR1 as LNHDA and CDR2 as SQIVND (reference sequence). The CDR3 DNA sequence: TGTGCCAGTACCGAGGGACACACCGGGGAGCTGTTTTTT. This sequence encodes CASTEGHTGELFF. Supplemented by reference TRBV19 and TRBJ2-2, the full variable domain reads DGGITQSPKYLFRKEGQNVTLSCEQNLNHDAMYWYRQDPGQGLRLIYYSQIVNDFQKGDIAEGYSVSREKKESFPLTVTSAQKNPTAFYLCASTEGHTGELFFGEGSRLTVL.

This chain links TRBV28 with TRBJ2-2; D may match TRBD1 or TRBD2 (5 bases each). This CDR3 is 15 amino acids long. The germline gives CDR1 MDHEN, CDR2 SYDVKM. Trimming shortened V by 8 bases and J by 0 bases, and 13 bases separated the two germline ends. This CDR3 is CASFRGRSNTGELFF. The CDR3 DNA is TGTGCCAGCTTCCGGGGACGGTCGAACACCGGGGAGCTGTTTTTT.

This clone was seen more than once but under ten times. V and J are TRBV7-2 and TRBJ1-5, with TRBD1 identical over 9 bases. The germline gives CDR1 SGHTA, CDR2 FQGNSA. The CDR3 runs 16 residues. V trimming: 5 bases; J trimming: 5 bases; junction bases outside the gene matches: 10. The CDR3 reads CASSNYRDRVDQPQHF. The CDR3 coding sequence is TGTGCCAGCAGCAACTACCGGGACAGGGTCGATCAGCCCCAGCATTTT.

The CDR3 DNA reads TGTGCCAGCAGTTCGGAGGTCTATGGCTACACCTTC. It yields the protein CASSSEVYGYTF. This chain connects TRBV6-2 or TRBV6-3 to TRBJ1-2; no firm D call. This CDR3 has 12 residues. Germline-derived CDR1 and CDR2 are MNHEY and SVGEGT. Trimming took off 4 bases at V and 4 bases at J, with 7 bases between the two ends.

The V call is TRBV11-3, the J call TRBJ2-2; a possible D gene is TRBD2 (5 bases). The CDR3 extends over 14 amino acids. In germline, CDR1 is SGHNT, CDR2 YENEEA. Trimming removed 5 bases from V and 2 bases from J, with 9 bases in between. CDR3 sequence reads: CASSKAVNTGELFF. CDR3 bases: TGTGCCAGCAGCAAAGCGGTTAACACCGGGGAGCTGTTTTTT.

The V gene is TRBV5-4, the J gene TRBJ2-5; 13 bases are shared with TRBD2. Germline CDR1 is SGHNT and CDR2 is YYREEE (reference sequence). CDR3 length: 15 residues. V shed 3 bases, J shed 9 bases, and the junction held 8 bases outside the gene matches. CDR3 protein: CASSSGLAGEGPQYF. The CDR3 coding sequence is TGTGCCAGCAGCTCCGGACTAGCGGGAGAGGGCCCCCAGTACTTC.

This chain joins TRBV5-6 and TRBJ1-1, with D uncertain. Germline values: CDR1 SGHDT, CDR2 YYEEEE. The CDR3 runs to 13 residues. The V gene lost 4 bases and the J gene lost 0 bases, with 7 bases spanning the gap. The CDR3 region has the DNA TGTGCCAGCAGCGCGGGAATGAACACTGAAGCTTTCTTT. It translates to CASSAGMNTEAFF.

This clone appeared once. V gene TRBV11-3 combines with J gene TRBJ2-1; D may be TRBD2 (6 bases). The germline V gene has CDR1 SGHNT and CDR2 YENEEA. Trimming removed 5 bases at V and 6 bases at J, with 11 bases between. This CDR3 spans 13 amino acids. CDR3 protein: CASSREGGNEQFF. Here the CDR3 DNA reads TGTGCCAGCAGCCGCGAGGGAGGCAATGAGCAGTTCTTC.

This clone has just one count. The chain carries TRBV7-9 and TRBJ1-6, with a tentative D call TRBD1 (5 bases). This CDR3 spans 15 amino acids. The V gene lost 5 bases and the J gene lost 5 bases, with 13 bases spanning the gap. Germline V gene data show CDR1 as SEHNR and CDR2 as FQNEAQ (reference sequence). CDR3 sequence (DNA): TGTGCCAGCAGCGCCAGAGGAGGGGATAATTCACCCCTCCACTTT. This encodes CASSARGGDNSPLHF. Filled out from reference TRBV7-9 and TRBJ1-6, the complete variable domain reads DTGVSQNPRHKITKRGQNVTFRCDPISEHNRLYWYRQTLGQGPEFLTYFQNEAQLEKSRLLSDRFSAERPKGSFSTLEIQRTEQGDSAMYLCASSARGGDNSPLHFGNGTRLTVT.

The chain combines TRBV7-2 with TRBJ1-3; D ambiguous. Per germline, CDR1 SGHTA and CDR2 FQGNSA. Trimming left V 1 base short and J 7 bases short, with 11 bases between. This CDR3 comprises 14 residues. Here the CDR3 DNA reads TGTGCCAGCAGCTTAGGACTTTACCCGAACACCATATATTTT. This translates into CASSLGLYPNTIYF.

The V call is TRBV7-3, the J call TRBJ2-1; no clear D gene. The V end lost 4 bases, the J end lost 0 bases, and 13 bases lay between the germline ends. There are 16 residues in the CDR3. Germline CDR1 SGHTA, CDR2 FQGTGA. The CDR3: CASSSSQASSYNEQFF. CDR3 in DNA: TGTGCCAGCAGCTCCTCGCAGGCCAGCTCCTACAATGAGCAGTTCTTC.

The chain has TRBV14 and TRBJ2-3; D is possibly TRBD2 (5 bases). The V gene's germline CDR1 is SGHDN and CDR2 FVKESK. Trimming removed 1 base from V and 4 bases from J, with 9 bases in between. The CDR3 length is 14 residues. CDR3 residues: CASSQVAGADTQYF. CDR3 nucleotides: TGTGCCAGCAGCCAAGTAGCCGGGGCAGATACGCAGTATTTT. Full variable domain (remainder filled in from reference TRBV14 and TRBJ2-3): EAGVTQFPSHSVIEKGQTVTLRCDPISGHDNLYWYRRVMGKEIKFLLHFVKESKQDESGMPNNRFLAERTGGTYSTLKVQPAELEDSGVYFCASSQVAGADTQYFGPGTRLTVL.

The CDR3 loop reads CASSLARDTQYF. CDR3 sequence (DNA): TGTGCCAGCAGTTTAGCGCGGGATACGCAGTATTTT. V is TRBV12-3 or TRBV12-4 and J is TRBJ2-3; D unclear. The CDR3 is 12 amino acids. The V end lost 0 bases, the J end lost 6 bases, and 4 bases lay between the germline ends.

This clone came up once. J is TRBJ2-7 and V is TRBV6-1; 9 nucleotides match TRBD1. The CDR3 spans 13 residues. From germline, CDR1 is MNHNS and CDR2 SASEGT. V dropped 7 bases and J dropped 3; count of bases not matched to a gene: 4. The CDR3 sequence: CASTWGQGYEQYF. Written as DNA, the CDR3 is TGTGCCAGCACCTGGGGACAGGGCTACGAGCAGTACTTC.

The chain carries TRBV9 and TRBJ2-5; 7 nucleotides align to TRBD2. V shed 2 bases, J shed 1 base, and the junction held 2 bases outside the gene matches. The V gene's germline CDR1 is SGDLS and CDR2 YYNGEE. The CDR3 contains 14 residues. The CDR3 loop is CASSVGTTQETQYF. CDR3 nucleotides: TGTGCCAGCAGCGTCGGGACTACCCAAGAGACCCAGTACTTC.